This T cell receptor (beta chain) comes out of a study of metastatic and nonmetastatic thyroid tumors. This CDR3 contains 13 residues. V was trimmed by 6 bases and J by 4 bases, leaving 12 bases between them. Germline V lookup: CDR1 MNHEY, CDR2 SMNVEV (reference sequence). TCRdb re-called the PCR reads via MiXCR. The sample lists over 20,000 clones, about a quarter occurring once. The entire patient cohort was treatment-naive prior to thyroid surgery. This clone has only a few counts. V usage is TRBV27 and J usage is TRBJ1-1; possibly TRBD1 for D (5 bases). This receptor was identified in a female donor with papillary thyroid cancer or a benign thyroid nodule (not recorded which). Some clones in this sample may be carry-over from other donors' samples. Sequencing was done on a sample of blood. The DNA of the CDR3 is TGTGCCAGCAGCCAAAATCAGGGCACTGAAGCTTTCTTT. Translation: CASSQNQGTEAFF.